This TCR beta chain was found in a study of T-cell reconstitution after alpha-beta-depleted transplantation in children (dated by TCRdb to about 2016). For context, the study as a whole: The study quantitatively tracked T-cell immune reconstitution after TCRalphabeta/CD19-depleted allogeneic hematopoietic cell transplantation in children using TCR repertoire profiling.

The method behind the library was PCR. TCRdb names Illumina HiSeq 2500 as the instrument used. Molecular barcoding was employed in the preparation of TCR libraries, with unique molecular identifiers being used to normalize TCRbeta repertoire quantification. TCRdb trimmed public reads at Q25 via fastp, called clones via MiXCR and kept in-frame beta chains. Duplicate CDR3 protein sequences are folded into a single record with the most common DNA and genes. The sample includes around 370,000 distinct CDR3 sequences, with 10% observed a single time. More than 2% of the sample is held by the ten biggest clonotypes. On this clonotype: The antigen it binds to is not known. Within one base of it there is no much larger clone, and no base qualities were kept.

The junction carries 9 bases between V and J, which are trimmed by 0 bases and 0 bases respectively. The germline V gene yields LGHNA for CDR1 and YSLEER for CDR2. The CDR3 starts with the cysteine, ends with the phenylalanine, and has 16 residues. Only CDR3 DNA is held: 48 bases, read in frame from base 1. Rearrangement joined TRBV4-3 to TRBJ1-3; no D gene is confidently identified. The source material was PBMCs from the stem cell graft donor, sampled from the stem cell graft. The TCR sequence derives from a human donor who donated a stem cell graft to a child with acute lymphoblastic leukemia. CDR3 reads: CASSQDVPVSGNTIYF. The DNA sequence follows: TGCGCCAGCAGCCAAGATGTACCCGTCTCTGGAAACACCATATATTTT.